This T cell receptor (beta chain) comes out of a study of cytomegalovirus exposure and HLA in healthy donors. Study information: Of a few hundred genotyped donors, around 86% grouped in the Caucasian-associated ancestry cluster.

Germline CDR1 and CDR2: MNHEY and SMNVEV (reference sequence). V dropped 5 bases and J dropped 11 bases, with 16 bases sitting between them. The CDR3 length is 13 residues. Donors had nominal health at sampling but likely had unrecorded immune exposures. On this clone itself: Its matching antigen is unknown.

Study results and limitations: One variant, a missense change in DCLRE1C, was linked in a later analysis to TCR beta V- and J-gene trimming. The listing of 150 to 200 TCR beta chains classed them as cytomegalovirus-associated.

The study ran its PCR with 60 Vbeta and 13 Jbeta primers. TCRdb's copy holds only in-frame clones and misses some; the assay was immunoSEQ multiplex PCR. Of 200,000 or so clones listed, about 90% are singletons. The V call is TRBV27, the J call TRBJ1-5, with a weak D call TRBD1 (5 bases). This receptor was identified in a man in his thirties or forties in good health and CMV-seronegative. The material sequenced was PBMCs. CDR3 sequence reads: CASSTGVTGAQHF. The CDR3 DNA follows: TGTGCCAGCAGTACGGGGGTGACTGGGGCCCAGCATTTT.